A selection of T cell receptor beta chains follows, all from one sample in a study of T-cell reconstitution after alpha-beta-depleted transplantation in children. From the PCR reads, TCRdb called clonotypes with MiXCR, one entry per CDR3 protein. The table records 380,000 or so distinct CDR3 sequences, less than 15% of them present only once. Sequencing used PBMCs, obtained from the stem cell graft. The receptor source for this set is a human donor who donated a stem cell graft to a child with Fanconi anemia. CDR3s include the opening cysteine and the closing phenylalanine or tryptophan. The D gene is left open where the match is weak. The size entry is marked missing in some rows and otherwise reads once, few, many or a size class.

D gene | J gene | V gene | clone size | CDR3 protein | CDR3 DNA
TRBD1 | TRBJ2-3 | TRBV3-1 | many | CASSRQGGTDTQYF | TGTGCCAGCAGCCGACAGGGAGGCACAGATACGCAGTATTTT
. | TRBJ1-1 | TRBV18 | few | CASSPPIRPFGTEAFF | TGTGCCAGCTCACCACCAATAAGACCCTTTGGCACTGAAGCTTTCTTT
. | TRBJ1-4 | TRBV3-1 | few | CASSQHGLNEKLFF | TGTGCCAGCAGCCAACACGGGCTTAATGAAAAACTGTTTTTT
TRBD1 | TRBJ1-1 | TRBV4-3 | few | CASSQRPTGGTEAFF | TGCGCCAGCAGCCAAAGGCCGACAGGGGGGACTGAAGCTTTCTTT
. | TRBJ1-1 | TRBV20-1 | . | CSAREPGQYTEAFF | TGCAGTGCTAGAGAACCGGGACAATACACTGAAGCTTTCTTT
. | TRBJ2-2 | TRBV3-1 | many | CASSQTTGELFF | TGTGCCAGCAGCCAAACCACTGGGGAGCTGTTTTTT
. | TRBJ1-4 | TRBV5-4 | many | CASRPWGATNEKLFF | TGTGCCAGCAGGCCCTGGGGGGCTACTAATGAAAAACTGTTTTTT
. | TRBJ2-4 | TRBV7-9 | few | CASSLTSGIQYF | TGTGCCAGCAGCTTGACCTCGGGCATTCAGTACTTC
. | TRBJ1-2 | TRBV4-3 | . | CASSPSLRGGYTF | TGCGCCAGCAGCCCCTCCCTCAGGGGTGGCTACACCTTC
TRBD2 | TRBJ2-3 | TRBV20-1 | . | CSARDPPSGGVLFTDTQYF | TGCAGTGCTAGAGATCCCCCTAGCGGGGGGGTCCTCTTCACAGATACGCAGTATTTT
TRBD1 | TRBJ1-1 | TRBV25-1 | . | CASLGQGNTEAFF | TGTGCCAGCTTGGGACAGGGGAACACTGAAGCTTTCTTT
. | TRBJ2-7 | TRBV29-1 | . | CSVPQGNEQYF | TGCAGCGTTCCTCAGGGGAACGAGCAGTACTTC
. | TRBJ2-2 | TRBV4-3 | many | CASSQGLVTGELFF | TGCGCCAGCAGCCAAGGCCTCGTAACCGGGGAGCTGTTTTTT
TRBD2 | TRBJ2-1 | TRBV7-9 | . | CASAPGGPGNEQFF | TGTGCCAGTGCACCGGGGGGGCCTGGCAATGAGCAGTTCTTC
. | TRBJ2-1 | TRBV15 | few | CATSREGTGSYNEQFF | TGTGCCACCAGCAGAGAGGGTACAGGCTCCTACAATGAGCAGTTCTTC
TRBD1 | TRBJ1-2 | TRBV13 | few | CASSLGLEGALGYTF | TGTGCCAGCAGCTTAGGCTTAGAGGGGGCGCTTGGCTACACCTTC
. | TRBJ1-2 | TRBV18 | . | CASSSSSRVLYGYTF | TGTGCCAGCTCAAGCTCATCCAGGGTTTTATATGGCTACACCTTC
TRBD2 | TRBJ2-1 | TRBV7-2 | few | CASSSPGLYNEQFF | TGTGCCAGCAGCTCACCGGGACTATACAATGAGCAGTTCTTC
TRBD1 | TRBJ2-6 | TRBV5-1 | . | CASSLVGQGALPSGANVLTF | TGCGCCAGCAGCTTGGTGGGACAGGGGGCTTTGCCCTCTGGGGCCAACGTCCTGACTTTC
. | TRBJ1-2 | TRBV5-6 | few | CASSSGRGRGGYTF | TGTGCCAGCAGCTCGGGACGAGGGAGAGGAGGCTACACCTTC
TRBD2 | TRBJ2-3 | TRBV4-3 | many | CASSQEAWVPRGGGTDTQYF | TGCGCCAGCAGCCAAGAGGCCTGGGTGCCACGGGGGGGAGGCACAGATACGCAGTATTTT
. | TRBJ2-2 | TRBV7-9 | . | CASSLDIRTGELFF | TGTGCCAGCAGCTTAGATATAAGGACCGGGGAGCTGTTTTTT
. | TRBJ2-2 | TRBV19 | . | CASSIGQANTGELFF | TGTGCCAGTAGTATAGGACAGGCGAACACCGGGGAGCTGTTTTTT
. | TRBJ2-5 | TRBV12-3/TRBV12-4 | . | CASSYRTAETQYF | TGTGCCAGCAGCTACAGGACAGCGGAGACCCAGTACTTC
TRBD1 | TRBJ1-3 | TRBV18 | few | CASSPQGGSAGNTIYF | TGTGCCAGCTCACCGCAAGGGGGCTCGGCTGGAAACACCATATATTTT
TRBD1 | TRBJ2-4 | TRBV30 | few | CAWSGGTEGAIQYF | TGTGCCTGGAGTGGAGGGACAGAGGGGGCCATTCAGTACTTC
. | TRBJ1-1 | TRBV12-3/TRBV12-4 | many | CASSLASGRAFF | TGTGCCAGCAGTTTAGCGAGCGGACGGGCTTTCTTT
. | TRBJ2-1 | TRBV4-3 | . | CASSPSAGAASYNEQFF | TGCGCCAGCAGCCCCTCGGCTGGAGCGGCCTCCTACAATGAGCAGTTCTTC
. | TRBJ2-2 | TRBV9 | . | CASSVDGRRAGELFF | TGTGCCAGCAGCGTGGACGGGCGGAGGGCCGGGGAGCTGTTTTTT
. | TRBJ1-1 | TRBV7-2 | few | CASSLDQQAFF | TGTGCCAGCAGCTTAGACCAACAGGCTTTCTTT
. | TRBJ1-1 | TRBV7-9 | . | CASSFRDQNTEVFF | TGTGCCAGCAGCTTCAGGGATCAGAACACTGAAGTTTTCTTT
TRBD1 | TRBJ2-4 | TRBV24-1 | few | CATSDAGTGTKNIQYF | TGTGCCACCAGTGACGCCGGGACAGGTACTAAAAACATTCAGTACTTC
. | TRBJ1-3 | TRBV7-6 | many | CASSLAAGRVDTIYF | TGTGCCAGCAGCTTAGCGGCAGGCAGGGTGGACACCATATATTTT
. | TRBJ1-3 | TRBV30 | . | CAWGLSGNTIYF | TGTGCCTGGGGCCTATCTGGAAACACCATATATTTT
. | TRBJ1-6 | TRBV5-5 | . | CASSFTSYNSPLHF | TGTGCCAGCAGCTTTACCTCCTATAATTCACCCCTCCACTTT
TRBD2 | TRBJ2-1 | TRBV27 | few | CASTSGGAANEQFF | TGTGCCAGCACGAGCGGGGGGGCCGCAAATGAGCAGTTCTTC
TRBD2 | TRBJ2-7 | TRBV4-3 | . | CASSQAAGGIYEQYF | TGCGCCAGCAGCCAAGCGGCGGGGGGAATCTACGAGCAGTACTTC
TRBD2 | TRBJ2-1 | TRBV29-1 | many | CSVHRGGNEQFF | TGCAGCGTCCACCGGGGGGGCAATGAGCAGTTCTTC
. | TRBJ2-7 | TRBV4-1 | few | CASSLSLGQPDEQYF | TGCGCCAGCAGCCTATCTCTCGGACAGCCTGACGAGCAGTACTTC